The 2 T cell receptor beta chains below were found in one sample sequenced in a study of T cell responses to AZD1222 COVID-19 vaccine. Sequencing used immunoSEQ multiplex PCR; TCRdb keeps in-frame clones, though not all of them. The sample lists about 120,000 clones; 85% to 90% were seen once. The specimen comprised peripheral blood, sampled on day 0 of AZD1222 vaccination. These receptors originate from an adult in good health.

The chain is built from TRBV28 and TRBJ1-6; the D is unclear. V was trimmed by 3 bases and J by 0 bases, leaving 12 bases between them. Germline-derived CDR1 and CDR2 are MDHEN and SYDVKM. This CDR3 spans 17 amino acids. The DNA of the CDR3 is TGTGCCAGCAGTTTTGGGGATCCGAGCTCCTATAATTCACCCCTCCACTTT. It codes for CASSFGDPSSYNSPLHF.

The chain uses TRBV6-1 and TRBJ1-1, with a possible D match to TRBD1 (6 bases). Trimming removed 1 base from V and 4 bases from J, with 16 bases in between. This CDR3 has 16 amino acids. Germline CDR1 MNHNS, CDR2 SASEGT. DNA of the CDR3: TGTGCCAGCAGTGAAGGATTGAACAGGGTTGGCACTGAAGCTTTCTTT. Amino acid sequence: CASSEGLNRVGTEAFF.